This entry is about one T cell receptor beta chain. Since a much larger clone is just one base distant, this may be a read error. The data originate from a study of CD8 T cells in ankylosing spondylitis. MiXCR was run by TCRdb on the 5' RACE reads, yielding one entry per CDR3 protein. The table lists 130,000 or so distinct CDR3 sequences, around 7% of them singletons. This CDR3 region has 14 residues. Germline-derived CDR1 and CDR2 are DFQATT and SNEGSKA (reference sequence). Unmatched junction bases numbered 7, after V lost 2 bases and J lost 4 bases. The rearrangement uses TRBV20-1 and TRBJ2-5; 7 bases agree with TRBD2. Sequencing used blood, either unsorted or a sorted T cell fraction (not recorded which). The sequence was collected from a male donor with ankylosing spondylitis or in good health (not recorded which). The DNA of the CDR3 is TGCAGTGCTAGAACCGGGACTAAGGCAGAGACCCAGTACTTC. It translates to CSARTGTKAETQYF.